A selection of T cell receptor beta chains follows, all from one sample in a study of T cells in Graves' hyperthyroidism and ophthalmopathy. TCRdb processed the multiplex PCR reads anew with MiXCR; each CDR3 protein has one entry. The sample lists 490,000 or so distinct CDR3 sequences; roughly 23% were seen once. Material: blood. Source of these receptors: a woman aged 65 to 85 with Graves' ophthalmopathy. The CDR3 runs from the conserved cysteine through the conserved F or W. Each record gives: J gene, V gene, D gene, clone size, CDR3 protein, CDR3 DNA. The D gene is left open where the match is weak. Clone size, where shown, is once, few, many, or a class for clones that have expanded.

TRBJ2-7	TRBV7-2	.	.	CASSDSTYEQYF	TGTGCCAGCTCTGACAGCACCTACGAGCAGTACTTC
TRBJ2-7	TRBV18	TRBD1	.	CASSAGQGIYEQYF	TGTGCCAGCTCAGCGGGACAGGGAATCTACGAGCAGTACTTC
TRBJ1-6	TRBV6-9	.	.	CASSYKYMVRNSPLHF	TGTGCCAGCAGTTACAAATACATGGTGCGGAATTCACCCCTCCACTTT
TRBJ2-7	TRBV12-3/TRBV12-4	.	few	CASSPRTSGPTYEQYF	TGTGCCAGCAGCCCTAGGACATCGGGGCCGACCTACGAGCAGTACTTC
TRBJ2-5	TRBV6-1	TRBD2	many	CASSHSSGAQETQYF	TGTGCCAGCAGTCACTCTAGCGGAGCCCAAGAGACCCAGTACTTC
TRBJ1-5	TRBV5-1	.	many	CASRQYSNQPQHF	TGCGCCAGCAGACAATATAGCAATCAGCCCCAGCATTTT
TRBJ2-2	TRBV9	.	few	CASSVGPTLRELFF	TGTGCCAGCAGCGTAGGCCCCACTCTTCGGGAGCTGTTTTTT
TRBJ2-1	TRBV2	.	.	CASNQLVGYSDEQFF	TGTGCCAGCAACCAACTAGTAGGTTATTCTGATGAGCAGTTCTTC
TRBJ1-4	TRBV6-1	.	many	CASSTGTTNEKLFF	TGTGCCAGCAGTACCGGGACTACCAATGAAAAACTGTTTTTT
TRBJ2-6	TRBV2	.	.	CASKGIGANVLTF	TGTGCCAGCAAGGGAATCGGGGCCAACGTCCTGACTTTC
TRBJ1-3	TRBV7-8	.	many	CASSLDGALGNTIYF	TGTGCCAGCAGCTTGGATGGGGCGCTGGGAAACACCATATATTTT
TRBJ2-7	TRBV18	.	few	CASSPSVTSSYEQYF	TGTGCCAGCTCACCATCAGTCACTAGCTCTTACGAGCAGTACTTC
TRBJ2-7	TRBV3-1	TRBD2	.	CASSPRAGVYYEQYF	TGTGCCAGCAGCCCCCGGGCGGGGGTTTACTACGAGCAGTACTTC
TRBJ1-5	TRBV5-6	.	.	CASSLVGDPGQPQHF	TGTGCCAGCAGCTTGGTTGGGGATCCAGGGCAGCCCCAGCATTTT
TRBJ2-3	TRBV27	TRBD2	.	CASSLGTSASTDTQYF	TGTGCCAGCAGTTTGGGGACTAGCGCTAGCACAGATACGCAGTATTTT
TRBJ2-3	TRBV27	.	.	CASSLIFADTQYF	TGTGCCAGCAGTTTAATTTTCGCGGATACGCAGTATTTT
TRBJ1-5	TRBV2	.	.	CASSERRKGGDQPQHF	TGTGCCAGCAGCGAGAGACGGAAGGGGGGGGACCAGCCCCAGCATTTT
TRBJ2-1	TRBV6-1	.	few	CASSPGRYNEQFF	TGTGCCAGCAGCCCGGGACGGTACAATGAGCAGTTCTTC
TRBJ2-1	TRBV5-1	TRBD2	.	CASSLWPAGTSGSGEQFF	TGCGCCAGCAGCTTGTGGCCCGCCGGGACTAGCGGGAGTGGTGAGCAGTTCTTC
TRBJ2-3	TRBV20-1	.	few	CSARDRVNTDTQYF	TGCAGTGCTAGAGATCGGGTTAACACAGATACGCAGTATTTT
TRBJ1-4	TRBV7-9	.	.	CASSSPNEKLFF	TGTGCCAGCAGCTCACCCAATGAAAAACTGTTTTTT
TRBJ2-1	TRBV6-5	TRBD2	few	CASSYSFGLAGDEQFF	TGTGCCAGCAGTTACTCGTTCGGACTAGCAGGAGATGAGCAGTTCTTC
TRBJ2-7	TRBV12-5	TRBD2	.	CASGHRSGTISYEQYF	TGTGCTAGTGGTCACAGGTCCGGGACTATCTCCTACGAGCAGTACTTC
TRBJ1-1	TRBV6-4	.	.	CASSERSGMSTEAFF	TGTGCCAGCAGTGAGAGGTCGGGGATGAGCACTGAAGCTTTCTTT
TRBJ2-7	TRBV12-3/TRBV12-4	.	.	CASSEPRDKGSYEQYF	TGCGCCAGCAGTGAGCCCCGGGACAAGGGATCCTACGAGCAGTACTTC
TRBJ2-1	TRBV24-1	.	.	CATSEPTSNEQFF	TGTGCCACCAGTGAACCTACTAGCAATGAGCAGTTCTTC
TRBJ2-1	TRBV19	TRBD1	.	CASRPDRVWDEQFF	TGTGCCAGTAGGCCCGACAGGGTATGGGATGAGCAGTTCTTC
TRBJ1-1	TRBV19	.	.	CASSSHNPPNTEAFF	TGTGCCAGTAGTAGCCACAACCCACCCAACACTGAAGCTTTCTTT
TRBJ2-7	TRBV14	.	.	CASSHHVSNEQYF	TGTGCCAGCAGCCACCACGTGAGCAACGAGCAGTACTTC
TRBJ2-3	TRBV5-1	TRBD1	.	CASSLGAGGVSDTQYF	TGCGCCAGCAGCTTGGGGGCAGGGGGCGTGTCGGATACGCAGTATTTT